This T cell receptor beta chain derives from a study of blood T cell repertoires in COVID-19. Study context: Acute and convalescent COVID-19 specimens originated in the United States, Italy and Spain. T cells, B-cell-depleted T cells, or PBMCs supplied cDNA or gDNA.

Authors' methods: By means of reference gene primer amplification, nucleated cell counts were estimated. The table came from immunoSEQ multiplex PCR; TCRdb's copy has only in-frame clones and leaves some out. The D gene and trimming were derived from the DNA, and the V and J assignments and clone size from that table. The table lists 380,000 or so clones, roughly 80% of them singletons. Germline V gene lookup returns CDR1 LNHNV and CDR2 YYDKDF (reference sequence). The V end lost 5 bases, the J end lost 0 bases, and 7 bases lay between the germline ends. The CDR3 length is 13 residues. The origin of this receptor is a human donor with acute or convalescent COVID-19. The donor label of this sample is uncertain. V is TRBV15 and J is TRBJ1-1, with D maybe TRBD1 (5 bases). The sequencing sample was made of peripheral blood. As DNA, the CDR3 is TGTGCCACCAGCGGACATTTGAACACTGAAGCTTTCTTT. It codes for CATSGHLNTEAFF.